Listed below are T cell receptor beta chains from one sample, sequenced in a study of shared clonotypes between healthy human individuals. Sequenced by immunoSEQ multiplex PCR; TCRdb stores in-frame clones only, minus some. The data contain about 2.1 million clones, about 92% of them singletons. Sequencing used naive CD8+ T cells from PBMCs. Receptor source: a man younger than 35 in good health. Some clones in this sample may be carry-over from other donors' samples. Both conserved end residues are part of each CDR3. Fields, in order: D gene, J gene, CDR3 length, V gene, clone size, CDR3 DNA, CDR3 protein. The D gene is left open where the match is weak. Some rows mark clone size as missing; the rest say once, few, many or name a class of expanded clone.

d_gene: NA; j_gene: TRBJ2-7; len: 12; v_gene: TRBV14; abundance: NA; CDR3nt: TGTGCCAGCAGCCAAGATGGGGGCCCGCAGTACTTC; CDR3aa: CASSQDGGPQYF
d_gene: NA; j_gene: TRBJ1-1; len: 15; v_gene: TRBV28; abundance: NA; CDR3nt: TGTGCCAGCAGTTTCGCCCACACGCGGGTCGCTGAAGCTTTCTTT; CDR3aa: CASSFAHTRVAEAFF
d_gene: NA; j_gene: TRBJ2-7; len: 14; v_gene: TRBV27; abundance: once; CDR3nt: TGTGCCAGCAGTTCCGGGAGTTTCAGTGGCGAGCAGTACTTC; CDR3aa: CASSSGSFSGEQYF
d_gene: TRBD2; j_gene: TRBJ2-2; len: 16; v_gene: TRBV7-9; abundance: NA; CDR3nt: TGTGCCAGCAGCATTATAGCGGGAGGGGTCACCGGGGAGCTGTTTTTT; CDR3aa: CASSIIAGGVTGELFF
d_gene: NA; j_gene: TRBJ2-6; len: 17; v_gene: TRBV9; abundance: NA; CDR3nt: TGTGCCAGCAGCGTAGCTGACGGTCCCTCTGGGGCCAACGTCCTGACTTTC; CDR3aa: CASSVADGPSGANVLTF
d_gene: NA; j_gene: TRBJ1-3; len: 14; v_gene: TRBV29-1; abundance: NA; CDR3nt: TGCAGCGTTCAGACGGTGAGCTCTGGAAACACCATATATTTT; CDR3aa: CSVQTVSSGNTIYF
d_gene: NA; j_gene: TRBJ2-1; len: 12; v_gene: TRBV6-5; abundance: NA; CDR3nt: TGTGCCAGCAGAACCGAGCGGGATGAGCAGTTCTTC; CDR3aa: CASRTERDEQFF
d_gene: NA; j_gene: TRBJ2-5; len: 14; v_gene: TRBV7-2; abundance: NA; CDR3nt: TGTGCCAGCAGCTTGACGAGGTCTCAAGAGACCCAGTACTTC; CDR3aa: CASSLTRSQETQYF
d_gene: NA; j_gene: TRBJ1-1; len: 13; v_gene: TRBV14; abundance: NA; CDR3nt: TGTGCCAGCAGGACCGAGATGAACACTGAAGCTTTCTTT; CDR3aa: CASRTEMNTEAFF
d_gene: NA; j_gene: TRBJ1-4; len: 15; v_gene: TRBV5-8; abundance: few; CDR3nt: TGTGCCAGCAGCTTGCGGGCGATAACTAATGAAAAACTGTTTTTT; CDR3aa: CASSLRAITNEKLFF
d_gene: NA; j_gene: TRBJ1-6; len: 16; v_gene: TRBV11-2; abundance: NA; CDR3nt: TGTGCCAGCAGCTTAGGTGGGGGGTTCTTTAATTCACCCCTCCACTTT; CDR3aa: CASSLGGGFFNSPLHF
d_gene: NA; j_gene: TRBJ1-2; len: 15; v_gene: TRBV19; abundance: NA; CDR3nt: TGTGCCAGTAGTATGGCGCGGGACGGCATCTATGGCTACACCTTC; CDR3aa: CASSMARDGIYGYTF
d_gene: NA; j_gene: TRBJ2-5; len: 13; v_gene: TRBV25-1; abundance: NA; CDR3nt: TGTGCCAGCAGTGCCCAGGGGAGGGAGACCCAGTACTTC; CDR3aa: CASSAQGRETQYF
d_gene: NA; j_gene: TRBJ2-2; len: 14; v_gene: TRBV27; abundance: NA; CDR3nt: TGTGCCAGCAGTTTGACCTCATACACCGGGGAGCTGTTTTTT; CDR3aa: CASSLTSYTGELFF
d_gene: NA; j_gene: TRBJ2-1; len: 10; v_gene: TRBV20-1; abundance: NA; CDR3nt: TGCAGTGCCCCCTTCAATGAGCAGTTCTTC; CDR3aa: CSAPFNEQFF
d_gene: NA; j_gene: TRBJ2-3; len: 15; v_gene: TRBV15; abundance: NA; CDR3nt: TGTGCCACCAGCAGAGATCTCTCAAGCACAGATACGCAGTATTTT; CDR3aa: CATSRDLSSTDTQYF
d_gene: NA; j_gene: TRBJ2-7; len: 15; v_gene: TRBV4-3; abundance: NA; CDR3nt: TGCGCCAGCAGCCAAGATTTCGGGACGGTCTACGAGCAGTACTTC; CDR3aa: CASSQDFGTVYEQYF
d_gene: NA; j_gene: TRBJ2-7; len: 15; v_gene: TRBV4-1; abundance: once; CDR3nt: TGCGCCAGCAGCCAAGAGGCGGGCAGAACCTACGAGCAGTACTTC; CDR3aa: CASSQEAGRTYEQYF
d_gene: TRBD2; j_gene: TRBJ2-7; len: 13; v_gene: TRBV2; abundance: NA; CDR3nt: TGTGCCAGCTCTAGCGGCAGCTCCTACGAGCAGTACTTC; CDR3aa: CASSSGSSYEQYF
d_gene: NA; j_gene: TRBJ1-1; len: 14; v_gene: TRBV28; abundance: few; CDR3nt: TGTGCCAGCAGTTTGACGGGGGAGAACACTGAAGCTTTCTTT; CDR3aa: CASSLTGENTEAFF
d_gene: TRBD1; j_gene: TRBJ2-5; len: 15; v_gene: TRBV4-1; abundance: NA; CDR3nt: TGCGCCAGCAGCCCGATACCACAGGGGGAAGAGACCCAGTACTTC; CDR3aa: CASSPIPQGEETQYF
d_gene: NA; j_gene: TRBJ2-1; len: 14; v_gene: TRBV27; abundance: NA; CDR3nt: TGTGCCAGCAGTTTATGGACAGTATACAATGAGCAGTTCTTC; CDR3aa: CASSLWTVYNEQFF
d_gene: NA; j_gene: TRBJ2-7; len: 14; v_gene: TRBV7-6; abundance: NA; CDR3nt: TGTGCCAGCAGCTTAGCGCAGGGCGGCCGCGAGCAGTACTTC; CDR3aa: CASSLAQGGREQYF
d_gene: NA; j_gene: TRBJ2-1; len: 15; v_gene: TRBV29-1; abundance: once; CDR3nt: TGCAGCGTTGAGTCTACAGGGAGCTCCTACAATGAGCAGTTCTTC; CDR3aa: CSVESTGSSYNEQFF
d_gene: NA; j_gene: TRBJ1-1; len: 13; v_gene: TRBV27; abundance: once; CDR3nt: TGTGCCAGCGGTACCGGGGGTAACACTGAAGCTTTCTTT; CDR3aa: CASGTGGNTEAFF
d_gene: TRBD2; j_gene: TRBJ2-1; len: 13; v_gene: TRBV7-9; abundance: NA; CDR3nt: TGTGCCAGCAGGCTAGCGGGGGTGGCTGAGCAGTTCTTC; CDR3aa: CASRLAGVAEQFF
d_gene: NA; j_gene: TRBJ2-7; len: 14; v_gene: TRBV27; abundance: NA; CDR3nt: TGTGCCAGCAGTAAGAGGGTCAGCTCCTACGAGCAGTACTTC; CDR3aa: CASSKRVSSYEQYF
d_gene: NA; j_gene: TRBJ1-1; len: 13; v_gene: TRBV29-1; abundance: NA; CDR3nt: TGCAGCGTTTGCGGAGGTGGGAACACTGAAGCTTTCTTT; CDR3aa: CSVCGGGNTEAFF
d_gene: TRBD2; j_gene: TRBJ2-1; len: 18; v_gene: TRBV5-1; abundance: NA; CDR3nt: TGCGCCAGCAGCTCCGGGACTAGCGGGAGGGCGTCCTACAATGAGCAGTTCTTC; CDR3aa: CASSSGTSGRASYNEQFF
d_gene: NA; j_gene: TRBJ2-5; len: 14; v_gene: TRBV7-9; abundance: NA; CDR3nt: TGTGCCAGCAGCTTAGGGCCTTCCTGGGAGACCCAGTACTTC; CDR3aa: CASSLGPSWETQYF
d_gene: TRBD2; j_gene: TRBJ2-2; len: 17; v_gene: TRBV7-6; abundance: NA; CDR3nt: TGTGCCAGCAGCCGCCGTAGGCGGGGGACGAACACCGGGGAGCTGTTTTTT; CDR3aa: CASSRRRRGTNTGELFF
d_gene: NA; j_gene: TRBJ1-1; len: 16; v_gene: TRBV15; abundance: NA; CDR3nt: TGTGCCACCAGCTCCCCAACCGGGGCGCAGAACACTGAAGCTTTCTTT; CDR3aa: CATSSPTGAQNTEAFF
d_gene: TRBD2; j_gene: TRBJ2-7; len: 15; v_gene: TRBV2; abundance: NA; CDR3nt: TGTGCCAGCAGAGGCGGACTAGCGGGAATCTACGAGCAGTACTTC; CDR3aa: CASRGGLAGIYEQYF
d_gene: NA; j_gene: TRBJ2-3; len: 17; v_gene: TRBV11-2; abundance: NA; CDR3nt: TGTGCCAGCAGCTTAGACGGTCACCTCTGGGGGACAGATACGCAGTATTTT; CDR3aa: CASSLDGHLWGTDTQYF
d_gene: NA; j_gene: TRBJ2-1; len: 15; v_gene: TRBV9; abundance: NA; CDR3nt: TGTGCCAGCAGCGGGGAATCTAGCTCCTACAATGAGCAGTTCTTC; CDR3aa: CASSGESSSYNEQFF
d_gene: NA; j_gene: TRBJ2-7; len: 17; v_gene: TRBV2; abundance: NA; CDR3nt: TGTGCCAGCAGTGAAGCGCATATTACTAGGATCCCCTACGAGCAGTACTTC; CDR3aa: CASSEAHITRIPYEQYF
d_gene: TRBD2; j_gene: TRBJ2-5; len: 14; v_gene: TRBV4-1; abundance: NA; CDR3nt: TGCGCCAGCAGCCAAGCGGGAGGGTTTGAGACCCAGTACTTC; CDR3aa: CASSQAGGFETQYF
d_gene: NA; j_gene: TRBJ1-2; len: 14; v_gene: TRBV19; abundance: once; CDR3nt: TGTGCCAGTAGCCCTCTTGGCCCCTGGGATGGCTACACCTTC; CDR3aa: CASSPLGPWDGYTF
d_gene: NA; j_gene: TRBJ2-2; len: 18; v_gene: TRBV4-1; abundance: NA; CDR3nt: TGCGCCAGCAGCCAAGATTGGTCCTCGGGAGTAAGAACCGGGGAGCTGTTTTTT; CDR3aa: CASSQDWSSGVRTGELFF
d_gene: NA; j_gene: TRBJ2-2; len: 14; v_gene: TRBV28; abundance: NA; CDR3nt: TGTGCCAGCAGTTTAGTGACTAACACCGGGGAGCTGTTTTTT; CDR3aa: CASSLVTNTGELFF